Sequencing of this T cell receptor beta chain was carried out in a study of siplizumab effects on memory and regulatory T cells. Study-wide points: Naive T cells seemed more diverse than memory cells and seemed major alloresponse contributors. An assignable phenotype, naive or memory, was missing from roughly 83-96% of proliferating CD4+ or CD8+ clones. There were only a minor fraction of alloreactive clones that mapped to unstimulated subsets.

Sequencing used immunoSEQ multiplex PCR; TCRdb keeps in-frame clones, though not all of them. This table has approximately 94,000 clones, approximately 94% appearing once. This CDR3 has 15 amino acids. Germline CDR1 reads MNHNS; CDR2 reads SASEGT. Trimming removed 5 bases at V and 0 bases at J, with 12 bases between. As for this clone: Its antigen remains unidentified.

This sequence originates from a human donor in good health. Sequencing used non-Treg CD4+ T cells sorted from blood. This rearrangement joins TRBV6-1 to TRBJ2-3, with unresolved D. CDR3 sequence: CASSPQSTSTDTQYF. The CDR3 DNA reads TGTGCCAGCAGTCCACAGTCTACTAGCACAGATACGCAGTATTTT.